The clone carrying this TCR beta chain was counted ten times or more. Deletions cut 1 base from V and 3 bases from J, with 1 base between. This CDR3 contains 11 residues. CDR1 and CDR2 (germline): SEHNR, FQNEAQ (reference sequence). This record belongs to a study of spatial heterogeneity in lung cancer. TCRdb independently ran MiXCR on the 5' RACE reads; one entry per CDR3 protein. The table includes around 24,000 distinct CDR3 sequences, roughly 7% detected once. Documented time point: sample taken at primary tumor resection. The TCR sequence derives from a male donor with early-stage non-small cell lung cancer. Sequenced here: PBMCs, sampled at surgery. The chain employs TRBV7-9 and TRBJ2-7; D not resolved. CDR3 loop: CASSLDYEQYF. The CDR3 DNA sequence: TGTGCCAGCAGCTTAGACTACGAGCAGTACTTC.